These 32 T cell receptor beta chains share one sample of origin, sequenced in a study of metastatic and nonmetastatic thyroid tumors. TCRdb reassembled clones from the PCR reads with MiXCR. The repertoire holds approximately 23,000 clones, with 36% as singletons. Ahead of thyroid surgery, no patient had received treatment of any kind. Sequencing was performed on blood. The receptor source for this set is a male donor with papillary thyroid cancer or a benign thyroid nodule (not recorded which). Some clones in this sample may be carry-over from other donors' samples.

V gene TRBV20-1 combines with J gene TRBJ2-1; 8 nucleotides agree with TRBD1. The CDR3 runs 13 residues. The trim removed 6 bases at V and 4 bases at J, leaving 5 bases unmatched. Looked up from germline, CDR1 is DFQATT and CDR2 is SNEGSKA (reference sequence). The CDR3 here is CSAPTGGYNEQFF. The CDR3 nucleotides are TGCAGTGCCCCCACAGGGGGATACAATGAGCAGTTCTTC.

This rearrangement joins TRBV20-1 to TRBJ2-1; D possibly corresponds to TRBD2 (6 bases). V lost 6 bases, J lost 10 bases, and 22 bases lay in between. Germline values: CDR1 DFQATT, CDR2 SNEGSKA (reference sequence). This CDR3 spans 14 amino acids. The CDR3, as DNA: TGCAGTGCGACGATTAGGCGGGACTTAAACGAGCAGTTCTTC. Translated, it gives CSATIRRDLNEQFF.

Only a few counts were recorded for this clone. This chain's CDR3 is CASSYERQFNSPLHF. DNA of the CDR3: TGTGCCAGCAGTTACGAGAGGCAGTTTAATTCACCCCTCCACTTT. This rearrangement joins TRBV6-2 or TRBV6-3 to TRBJ1-6; D remains unclear. The germline V gene encodes CDR1 MNHEY and CDR2 SVGEGT. The CDR3 contains 15 residues. Trimming removed 2 bases at V and 6 bases at J, with 11 bases between.

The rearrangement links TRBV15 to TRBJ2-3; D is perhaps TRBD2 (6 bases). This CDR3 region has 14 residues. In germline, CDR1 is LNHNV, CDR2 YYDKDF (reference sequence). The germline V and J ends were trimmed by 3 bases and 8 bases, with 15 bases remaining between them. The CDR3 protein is CATSRATSYATQYF. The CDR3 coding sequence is TGTGCCACCAGCAGGGCCACTAGCTACGCTACGCAGTATTTT.

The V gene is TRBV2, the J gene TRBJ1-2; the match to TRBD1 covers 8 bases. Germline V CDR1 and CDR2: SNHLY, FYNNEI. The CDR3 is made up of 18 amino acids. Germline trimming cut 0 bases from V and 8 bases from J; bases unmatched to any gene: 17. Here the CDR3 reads CASSEARETGVSIGGYTF. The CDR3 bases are TGTGCCAGCAGTGAAGCGCGCGAGACAGGGGTTTCAATCGGGGGCTACACCTTC.

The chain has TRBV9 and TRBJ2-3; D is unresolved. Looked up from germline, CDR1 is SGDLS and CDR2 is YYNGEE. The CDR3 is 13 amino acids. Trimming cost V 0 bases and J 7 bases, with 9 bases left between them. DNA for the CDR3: TGTGCCAGCAGCGTAGATTCCCTGAATACGCAGTATTTT. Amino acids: CASSVDSLNTQYF.

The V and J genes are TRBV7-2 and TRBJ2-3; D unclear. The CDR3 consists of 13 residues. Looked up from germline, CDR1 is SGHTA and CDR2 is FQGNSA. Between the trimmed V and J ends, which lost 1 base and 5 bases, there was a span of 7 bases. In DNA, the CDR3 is TGTGCCAGCAGCTTAGTTAGTTTAGATACGCAGTATTTT. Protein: CASSLVSLDTQYF.

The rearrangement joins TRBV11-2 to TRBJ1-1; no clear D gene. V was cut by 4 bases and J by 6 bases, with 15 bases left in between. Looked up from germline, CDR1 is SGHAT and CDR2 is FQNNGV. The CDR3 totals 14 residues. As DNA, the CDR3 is TGTGCCAGCAGCTCCGGACCCTCTCGGGCTGAAGCTTTCTTT. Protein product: CASSSGPSRAEAFF.

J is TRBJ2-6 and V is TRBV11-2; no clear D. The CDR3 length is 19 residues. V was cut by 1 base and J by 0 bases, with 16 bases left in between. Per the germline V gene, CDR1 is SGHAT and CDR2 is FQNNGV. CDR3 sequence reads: CASSLVGNLVFSGANVLTF. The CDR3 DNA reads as TGTGCCAGCAGCTTAGTGGGGAACCTGGTTTTCTCTGGGGCCAACGTCCTGACTTTC.

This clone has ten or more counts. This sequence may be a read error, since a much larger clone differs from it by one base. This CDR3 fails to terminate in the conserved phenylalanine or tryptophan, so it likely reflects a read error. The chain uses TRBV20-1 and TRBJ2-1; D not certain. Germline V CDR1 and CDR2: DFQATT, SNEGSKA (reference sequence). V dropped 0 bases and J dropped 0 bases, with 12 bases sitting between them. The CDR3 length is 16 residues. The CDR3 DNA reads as TGCAGTGCTAGAGATGCGGCCCGTGGCTCCTACAATGAGCAGTTCGTC. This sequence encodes CSARDAARGSYNEQFV.

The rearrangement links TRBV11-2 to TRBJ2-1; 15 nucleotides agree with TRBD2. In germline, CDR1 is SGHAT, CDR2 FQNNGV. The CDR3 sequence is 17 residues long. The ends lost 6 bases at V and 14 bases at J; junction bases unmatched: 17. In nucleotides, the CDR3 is TGTGCCAGCAGACATACAGCCGGGACTAGCGGGAGGAGGGCGGAGTTCTTC. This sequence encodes CASRHTAGTSGRRAEFF.

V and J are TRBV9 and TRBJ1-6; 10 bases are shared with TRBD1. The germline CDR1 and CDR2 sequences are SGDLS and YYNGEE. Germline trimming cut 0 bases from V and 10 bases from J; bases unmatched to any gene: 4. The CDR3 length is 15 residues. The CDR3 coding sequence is TGTGCCAGCAGCGTAGTCGGGACAGGGGAGTCACCCCTCCACTTT. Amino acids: CASSVVGTGESPLHF.

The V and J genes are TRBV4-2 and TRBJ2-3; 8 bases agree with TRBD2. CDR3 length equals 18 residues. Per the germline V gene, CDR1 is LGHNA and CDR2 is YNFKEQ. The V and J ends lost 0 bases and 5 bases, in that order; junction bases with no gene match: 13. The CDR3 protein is CASSQDPSLREARDTQYF. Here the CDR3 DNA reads TGTGCCAGCAGCCAAGATCCCTCTTTGCGGGAGGCGAGAGATACGCAGTATTTT.

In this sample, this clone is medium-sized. The CDR3 reads CASSWSSGNGEQFF. DNA of the CDR3: TGCGCCAGCAGCTGGAGTAGCGGGAATGGCGAGCAGTTCTTC. V is TRBV5-1 and J is TRBJ2-1; 8 positions match TRBD2. Germline lookup yields CDR1 SGHRS and CDR2 YFSETQ. The CDR3 length is 14 residues. Trimming cost V 3 bases and J 10 bases; bases outside gene matches: 9.

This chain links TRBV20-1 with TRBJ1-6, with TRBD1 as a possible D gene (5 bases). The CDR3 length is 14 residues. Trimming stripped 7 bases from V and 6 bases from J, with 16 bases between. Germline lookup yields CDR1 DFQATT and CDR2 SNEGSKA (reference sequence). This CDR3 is CSVSRGMTNSPLHF. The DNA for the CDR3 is TGCAGTGTATCTAGGGGTATGACTAATTCACCCCTCCACTTT.

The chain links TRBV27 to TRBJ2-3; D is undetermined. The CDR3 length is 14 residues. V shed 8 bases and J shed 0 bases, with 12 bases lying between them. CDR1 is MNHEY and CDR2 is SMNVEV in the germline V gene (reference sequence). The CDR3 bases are TGTGCCAGCCGAAATGCGCTAAGCACAGATACGCAGTATTTT. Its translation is CASRNALSTDTQYF.

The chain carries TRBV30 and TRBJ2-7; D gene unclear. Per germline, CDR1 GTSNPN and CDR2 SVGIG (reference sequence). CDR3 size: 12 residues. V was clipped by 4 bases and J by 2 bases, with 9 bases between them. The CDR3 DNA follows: TGTGCCTGGAAAGGCGGAACCTACGAGCAGTACTTC. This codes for CAWKGGTYEQYF.

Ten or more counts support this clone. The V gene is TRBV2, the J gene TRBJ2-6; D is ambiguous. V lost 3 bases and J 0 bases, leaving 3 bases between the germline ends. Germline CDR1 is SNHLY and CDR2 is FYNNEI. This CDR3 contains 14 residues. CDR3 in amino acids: CASSDSSGANVLTF. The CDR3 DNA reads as TGTGCCAGCAGTGACAGCTCTGGGGCCAACGTCCTGACTTTC.

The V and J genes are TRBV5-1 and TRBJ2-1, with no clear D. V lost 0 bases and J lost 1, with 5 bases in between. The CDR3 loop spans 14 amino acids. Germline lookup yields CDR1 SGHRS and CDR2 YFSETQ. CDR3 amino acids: CASSLVSSYNEQFF. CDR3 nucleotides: TGCGCCAGCAGCTTGGTTTCATCCTACAATGAGCAGTTCTTC.

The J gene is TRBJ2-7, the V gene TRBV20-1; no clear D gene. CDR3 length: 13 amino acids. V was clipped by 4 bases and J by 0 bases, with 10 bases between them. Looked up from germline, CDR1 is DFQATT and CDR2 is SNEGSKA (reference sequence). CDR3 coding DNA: TGCAGTGCTAAAGGACCAAGCTCCTACGAGCAGTACTTC. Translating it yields CSAKGPSSYEQYF.

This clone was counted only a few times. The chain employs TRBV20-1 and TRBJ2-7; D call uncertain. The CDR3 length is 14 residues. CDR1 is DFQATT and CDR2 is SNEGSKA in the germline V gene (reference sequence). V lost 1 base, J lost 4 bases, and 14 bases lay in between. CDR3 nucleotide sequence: TGCAGTGCTAGAGGGCACCAGAAAAATTACGAGCAGTACTTC. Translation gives CSARGHQKNYEQYF.

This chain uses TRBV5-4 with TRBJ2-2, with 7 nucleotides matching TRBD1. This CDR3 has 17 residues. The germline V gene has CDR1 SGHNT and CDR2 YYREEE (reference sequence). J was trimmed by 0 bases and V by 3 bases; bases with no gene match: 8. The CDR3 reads CASSWGQTPANTGELFF. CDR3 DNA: TGTGCCAGCAGCTGGGGACAGACTCCCGCGAACACCGGGGAGCTGTTTTTT.

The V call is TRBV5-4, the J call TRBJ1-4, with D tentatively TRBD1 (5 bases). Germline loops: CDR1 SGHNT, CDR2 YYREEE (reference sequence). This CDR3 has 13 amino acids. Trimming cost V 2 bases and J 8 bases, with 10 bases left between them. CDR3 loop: CASSFGRAEKLFF. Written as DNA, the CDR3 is TGTGCCAGCAGCTTTGGCAGGGCGGAAAAACTGTTTTTT.

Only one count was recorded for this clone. CDR3 DNA: TGTGCCAGCAGCTTAGTAGCGGGAGGGCCGGTGGATACGCAGTATTTT. Protein product: CASSLVAGGPVDTQYF. The V gene is TRBV11-2, the J gene TRBJ2-3; TRBD2 agrees at 11 bases. The CDR3 loop spans 16 amino acids. Germline-derived CDR1 and CDR2 are SGHAT and FQNNGV. V trimming: 1 base; J trimming: 6 bases; junction bases outside the gene matches: 6.

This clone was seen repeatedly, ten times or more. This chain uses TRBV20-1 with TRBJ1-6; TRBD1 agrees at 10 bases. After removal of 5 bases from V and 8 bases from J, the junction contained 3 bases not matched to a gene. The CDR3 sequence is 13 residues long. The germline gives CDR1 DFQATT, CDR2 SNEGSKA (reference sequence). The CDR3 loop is CSALDRGDSPLHF. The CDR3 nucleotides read TGCAGTGCTCTGGACAGGGGGGATTCACCCCTCCACTTT.

This CDR3 reads CASSRGYEQYF. CDR3 DNA: TGTGCCAGTTCTAGGGGGTACGAGCAGTACTTC. The rearrangement links TRBV28 to TRBJ2-7; a weak D match, TRBD1 (6 bases). This CDR3 contains 11 residues. Looked up from germline, CDR1 is MDHEN and CDR2 is SYDVKM. The V end was cut by 9 bases, the J end by 4 bases, with 10 bases between.

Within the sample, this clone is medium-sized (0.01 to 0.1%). CDR3: CASKRWSGPSTDTQYF. The CDR3 DNA reads TGTGCCAGCAAACGGTGGTCTGGACCTAGCACAGATACGCAGTATTTT. V and J are TRBV27 and TRBJ2-3; no firm D call. V dropped 7 bases and J dropped 0 bases, with 17 bases sitting between them. In germline, CDR1 is MNHEY, CDR2 SMNVEV (reference sequence). The CDR3 extends over 16 amino acids.

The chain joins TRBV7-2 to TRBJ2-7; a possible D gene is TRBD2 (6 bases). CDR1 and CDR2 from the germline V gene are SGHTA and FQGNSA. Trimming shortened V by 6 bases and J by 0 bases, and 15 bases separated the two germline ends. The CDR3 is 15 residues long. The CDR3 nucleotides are TGTGCCAGCAGTCTAGCGATGGGAGCCTCCTACGAGCAGTACTTC. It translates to CASSLAMGASYEQYF.

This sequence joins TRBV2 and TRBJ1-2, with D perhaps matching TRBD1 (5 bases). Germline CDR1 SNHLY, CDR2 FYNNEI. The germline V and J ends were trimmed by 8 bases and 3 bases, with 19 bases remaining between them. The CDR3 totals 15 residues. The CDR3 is CASGYRDRGYYGYTF. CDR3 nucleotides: TGTGCCAGCGGCTACCGGGACCGGGGGTACTATGGCTACACCTTC.

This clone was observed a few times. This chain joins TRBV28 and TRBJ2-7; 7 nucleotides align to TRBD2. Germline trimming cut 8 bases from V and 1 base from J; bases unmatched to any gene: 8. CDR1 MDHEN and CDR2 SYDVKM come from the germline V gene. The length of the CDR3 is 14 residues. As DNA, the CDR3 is TGTGCCAGCGGGGGAGGGCCAGGTTCCTACGAGCAGTACTTC. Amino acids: CASGGGPGSYEQYF. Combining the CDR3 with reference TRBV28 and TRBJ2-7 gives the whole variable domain DVKVTQSSRYLVKRTGEKVFLECVQDMDHENMFWYRQDPGLGLRLIYFSYDVKMKEKGDIPEGYSVSREKKERFSLILESASTNQTSMYLCASGGGPGSYEQYFGPGTRLTVT.

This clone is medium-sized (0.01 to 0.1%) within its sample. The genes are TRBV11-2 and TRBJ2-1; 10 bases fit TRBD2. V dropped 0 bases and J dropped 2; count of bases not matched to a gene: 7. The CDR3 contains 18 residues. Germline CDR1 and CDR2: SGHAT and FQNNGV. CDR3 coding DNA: TGTGCCAGCAGCTTAGAGGCTAGCGGGAGACCCCCCTACAATGAGCAGTTCTTC. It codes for CASSLEASGRPPYNEQFF.

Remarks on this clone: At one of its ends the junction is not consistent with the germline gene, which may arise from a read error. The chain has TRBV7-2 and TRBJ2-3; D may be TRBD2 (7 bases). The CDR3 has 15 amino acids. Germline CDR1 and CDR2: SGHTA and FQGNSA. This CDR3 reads CASTLARGAGNTQYF. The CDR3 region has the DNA TGTGCCAGCACCTTAGCCCGGGGGGCCGGAAATACGCAGTATTTT. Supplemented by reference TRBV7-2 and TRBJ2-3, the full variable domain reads GAGVSQSPSNKVTEKGKDVELRCDPISGHTALYWYRQSLGQGLEFLIYFQGNSAPDKSGLPSDRFSAERTGGSVSTLTIQRTQQEDSAVYLCASTLARGAGNTQYFGPGTRLTVL.